The present T cell receptor beta chain was sequenced within a study of CD8+ T cells in alopecia areata. Extracted RNA was reverse transcribed into cDNA, the sequencing template. Profiled with immunoSEQ multiplex PCR; TCRdb holds only in-frame clones, not every one. The sample consists of about 250,000 clones, 45% to 70% of them appearing once. Regarding treatment: oral pan-JAK inhibitor, 5-10 mg twice daily. V shed 3 bases and J shed 0 bases, with 12 bases lying between them. The CDR3 loop spans 15 amino acids. Germline CDR1 and CDR2: GTSNPN and SVGIG (reference sequence). This specimen consisted of CD4+ T cells sorted from blood, obtained around week 53, from a patient treated with tofacitinib. The chain links TRBV30 to TRBJ1-3; a weak D match, TRBD1 (5 bases). The receptor was isolated from a human donor with alopecia areata. The CDR3 nucleotides read TGTGCCTGGAGAACCCCGGGACCCTCTGGAAACACCATATATTTT. Its translation is CAWRTPGPSGNTIYF.